This entry lists 29 T cell receptor beta chains sequenced from one sample in a study of long-term antiretroviral therapy in people with HIV. The run of the v3.0 immunoSEQ assay was at survey level. Libraries were prepared by immunoSEQ multiplex PCR; TCRdb keeps only in-frame clonotypes and omits some of them. Of 9,500 to 12,000 clones detected, around 89% appear once; the ten largest clones hold approximately 18%. This specimen was unsorted PBMCs, taken 0.2 years before starting antiretroviral therapy. These TCRs come from a middle-aged woman with HIV.

This chain connects TRBV5-1 to TRBJ2-2, with 12 bases identical to TRBD2. The CDR3 extends over 16 amino acids. J gave up 7 bases and V 3 bases, and 7 bases lay outside the gene matches. Germline CDR1 is SGHRS and CDR2 is YFSETQ. This chain's CDR3 is CASSSRTSGVLGELFF. The CDR3 nucleotides read TGCGCCAGCAGCTCCAGGACTAGCGGGGTTCTCGGGGAGCTGTTTTTT.

This clone was recorded only once. The chain uses TRBV6-5 and TRBJ1-2; 7 bases are shared with TRBD1. The germline V gene encodes CDR1 MNHEY and CDR2 SVGAGI. V lost 4 bases and J lost 6; bases outside the gene matches: 5. This CDR3 has 13 amino acids. The CDR3 region has the DNA TGTGCCAGCAGTTCGACAGGGTCTAATGGCTACACCTTC. This gives the protein CASSSTGSNGYTF.

The chain has TRBV18 and TRBJ1-3; 10 bases match TRBD1. V lost 0 bases and J lost 11; bases outside the gene matches: 1. Germline-derived CDR1 and CDR2 are KGHSH and LQKENI. The CDR3 has 13 residues. CDR3 nucleotide sequence: TGTGCCAGCTCACCACCGGGGACAGGGGCCATATATTTT. This encodes CASSPPGTGAIYF.

The rearrangement links TRBV6-5 to TRBJ2-3, with unresolved D. Trimming cost V 0 bases and J 6 bases, with 13 bases left between them. The CDR3 is 15 amino acids. Germline V lookup: CDR1 MNHEY, CDR2 SVGAGI. The CDR3 sequence: CASSYSTGAGDTQYF. For the CDR3, the DNA is TGTGCCAGCAGTTACTCCACCGGTGCCGGCGATACGCAGTATTTT.

V gene TRBV19 combines with J gene TRBJ2-7; D tentatively fits TRBD1 or TRBD2 (5 bases each). V lost 5 bases to trimming and J lost 3 bases, with 11 bases between them. The CDR3 has 13 residues. Germline V CDR1 and CDR2: LNHDA, SQIVND (reference sequence). The CDR3 DNA sequence: TGTGCCAGTAGTTGGGACCTAGACTACGAGCAGTACTTC. This translates into CASSWDLDYEQYF.

This chain uses TRBV4-3 with TRBJ1-2, with TRBD1 identical over 8 bases. The V gene's germline CDR1 is LGHNA and CDR2 YSLEER. This CDR3 is 18 amino acids long. V dropped 4 bases and J dropped 0; count of bases not matched to a gene: 13. CDR3 nucleotides: TGCGCCAGCAGCCCGGACAGGGTGGGGGACCGAGCTAACTATGGCTACACCTTC. This sequence encodes CASSPDRVGDRANYGYTF.

V and J are TRBV7-6 and TRBJ2-3; D is undetermined. The CDR3 spans 15 residues. Germline V lookup: CDR1 SGHVS, CDR2 FNYEAQ. Trimming took 5 bases from V and 7 from J, leaving 19 bases between them. CDR3 sequence reads: CASSNEFVSLNTQYF. The DNA for the CDR3 is TGTGCCAGCAGCAACGAGTTCGTCTCCTTAAATACGCAGTATTTT.

This clone qualifies as medium-sized. The chain has TRBV7-9 and TRBJ2-2; no reliable D call. Between the trimmed V and J ends, which lost 1 base and 4 bases, there was a span of 4 bases. The CDR3 is 13 amino acids. The germline gives CDR1 SEHNR, CDR2 FQNEAQ (reference sequence). CDR3 region: CASSLGATGELFF. The DNA for the CDR3 is TGTGCCAGCAGCTTAGGGGCCACCGGGGAGCTGTTTTTT.

The chain uses TRBV7-2 and TRBJ2-5, with a possible D match to TRBD1 (6 bases). Germline CDR1 reads SGHTA; CDR2 reads FQGNSA. V was cut by 5 bases and J by 5 bases, with 12 bases left in between. This CDR3 is built from 13 residues. CDR3 DNA: TGTGCCAGCAGCAGGGACATTCGGGAGACCCAGTACTTC. It yields the protein CASSRDIRETQYF. Full variable domain (rest looked up from reference TRBV7-2 and TRBJ2-5): GAGVSQSPSNKVTEKGKDVELRCDPISGHTALYWYRQSLGQGLEFLIYFQGNSAPDKSGLPSDRFSAERTGGSVSTLTIQRTQQEDSAVYLCASSRDIRETQYFGPGTRLLVL.

The chain carries TRBV7-9 and TRBJ1-1; a possible D gene is TRBD1 (6 bases). The CDR3 has 16 residues. The germline V gene has CDR1 SEHNR and CDR2 FQNEAQ (reference sequence). V gave up 1 base and J gave up 3 bases, with 15 bases separating them. Here the CDR3 reads CASSLDVRGRDTEAFF. DNA of the CDR3: TGTGCCAGCAGCTTAGACGTTCGGGGGCGCGACACTGAAGCTTTCTTT.

The chain uses TRBV7-8 and TRBJ2-2; TRBD2 might be the D (5 bases). Trimming shortened V by 3 bases and J by 4 bases, and 12 bases separated the two germline ends. This CDR3 comprises 15 residues. The germline V gene has CDR1 SGHVS and CDR2 FQNEAQ. DNA for the CDR3: TGTGCCAGCAGCTTCGGGCTTCGGGGCACCGGGGAGCTGTTTTTT. Its protein product is CASSFGLRGTGELFF.

The V call is TRBV10-3, the J call TRBJ1-1; unclear D gene. This CDR3 region has 15 residues. The V gene's germline CDR1 is ENHRY and CDR2 SYGVKD. Between the trimmed V and J ends, which lost 0 bases and 1 base, there was a span of 9 bases. DNA of the CDR3: TGTGCCATCAGTGAGTCCCGGGCCGGGAACACTGAAGCTTTCTTT. Protein product: CAISESRAGNTEAFF.

V is TRBV29-1 and J is TRBJ1-3; the D gene is possibly TRBD1 (5 bases). V shed 7 bases and J shed 4 bases, with 17 bases lying between them. Germline V gene sequence: CDR1 SQVTM, CDR2 ANQGSEA. The CDR3 is 14 residues long. The CDR3 sequence is CSADPGTSGNTIYF. The CDR3 DNA reads TGCAGCGCCGACCCCGGGACCTCAGGAAACACCATATATTTT.

In its sample, this clone was seen once. The chain employs TRBV5-1 and TRBJ2-5; TRBD2 agrees at 8 bases. CDR1 and CDR2 from the germline V gene are SGHRS and YFSETQ. The CDR3 consists of 15 residues. With V trimmed by 1 base and J by 5 bases, 7 bases remained unmatched. The CDR3 region has the DNA TGCGCCAGCAGCTTGCGGGGGGGCCGGGAGGAGACCCAGTACTTC. It codes for CASSLRGGREETQYF.

This clone has only one observation. The chain has TRBV11-2 and TRBJ2-5; 11 nucleotides align to TRBD2. Trimming at V came to 4 bases and at J to 2 bases, leaving 6 bases not matched to a gene. CDR1 and CDR2 from the germline V gene are SGHAT and FQNNGV. This CDR3 has 16 amino acids. Here the CDR3 reads CASSSFSGGDQETQYF. The CDR3 DNA reads TGTGCCAGCAGCTCCTTTAGCGGGGGGGATCAAGAGACCCAGTACTTC.

This chain links TRBV6-5 with TRBJ2-5, with a possible D match to TRBD1 (5 bases). Germline V lookup: CDR1 MNHEY, CDR2 SVGAGI. Trimming cost V 6 bases and J 3 bases, with 8 bases left between them. The CDR3 extends over 12 amino acids. The CDR3, as DNA: TGTGCCAGCAGCAACAGGAAAGAGACCCAGTACTTC. It yields the protein CASSNRKETQYF.

The chain is built from TRBV10-1 and TRBJ1-2, with D unresolved. Trimming pared 3 bases from V and 7 bases from J, leaving 12 bases between. Germline CDR1 and CDR2: WNHNN and SYGVQD (reference sequence). This CDR3 is built from 13 residues. CDR3 sequence reads: CASSDRSLFGYTF. The DNA for the CDR3 is TGCGCCAGCAGTGACAGGAGCCTTTTTGGCTACACCTTC.

The chain recombines TRBV19 with TRBJ2-1; 7 bases agree with TRBD1. After removal of 6 bases from V and 5 bases from J, the junction contained 7 bases not matched to a gene. The CDR3 totals 14 residues. Germline assignment: CDR1 LNHDA and CDR2 SQIVND (reference sequence). The CDR3 is CASRSRTGDNEQFF. The CDR3 DNA is TGTGCCAGTAGGTCAAGGACAGGAGACAATGAGCAGTTCTTC.

The J gene is TRBJ1-2, the V gene TRBV19; TRBD1 is a possible D gene (6 bases). CDR3 length: 13 amino acids. Germline CDR1 LNHDA, CDR2 SQIVND (reference sequence). V lost 9 bases and J 5 bases, leaving 16 bases between the germline ends. The CDR3 loop reads CASARTADYGYTF. For the CDR3, the DNA is TGTGCCAGCGCGAGGACAGCTGATTATGGCTACACCTTC.

In its sample, this clone is medium-sized. This sequence joins TRBV10-3 and TRBJ1-2; possible D gene TRBD1, 5 bases. The V end lost 4 bases, the J end lost 0 bases, and 9 bases lay between the germline ends. Germline V gene lookup returns CDR1 ENHRY and CDR2 SYGVKD. CDR3 size: 14 residues. The CDR3 sequence is CAISAGAANYGYTF. DNA for the CDR3: TGTGCCATCAGTGCTGGGGCGGCTAACTATGGCTACACCTTC.

This chain connects TRBV27 to TRBJ2-3, with TRBD2 matching 12 bases. With 6 bases clipped from V and 3 bases from J, the junction kept 1 base outside the gene matches. The germline V gene has CDR1 MNHEY and CDR2 SMNVEV (reference sequence). The CDR3 is made up of 14 amino acids. CDR3 in amino acids: CASSGLAGTDTQYF. The CDR3 DNA reads as TGTGCCAGCAGCGGACTAGCGGGAACAGATACGCAGTATTTT.

V is TRBV9 and J is TRBJ2-5, with D perhaps matching TRBD2 (7 bases). Trimming stripped 3 bases from V and 0 bases from J, with 15 bases between. Germline V CDR1 and CDR2: SGDLS, YYNGEE. The CDR3 totals 16 residues. The CDR3 nucleotides read TGTGCCAGCAGCGCCCCCCGAGGGGGGGACCAAGAGACCCAGTACTTC. Protein product: CASSAPRGGDQETQYF. The variable domain in full, with the rest retrieved from reference TRBV9 and TRBJ2-5, is DSGVTQTPKHLITATGQRVTLRCSPRSGDLSVYWYQQSLDQGLQFLIQYYNGEERAKGNILERFSAQQFPDLHSELNLSSLELGDSALYFCASSAPRGGDQETQYFGPGTRLLVL.

In its sample, this clone ranks as medium-sized. The rearrangement uses TRBV7-9 and TRBJ1-1; 10 bases map to TRBD1. Trimming removed 1 base from V and 1 base from J; junction bases left unmatched: 6. This CDR3 has 17 amino acids. The germline V gene encodes CDR1 SEHNR and CDR2 FQNEAQ (reference sequence). CDR3 region: CASSLGGTGVGNTEAFF. The CDR3 DNA reads as TGTGCCAGCAGCTTAGGTGGGACAGGGGTAGGGAACACTGAAGCTTTCTTT.

The V call is TRBV6-5, the J call TRBJ2-7; tentatively, D is TRBD1 or TRBD2 (5 bases each). Trimming removed 7 bases from V and 7 bases from J, with 17 bases in between. CDR3 length: 13 amino acids. Germline-derived CDR1 and CDR2 are MNHEY and SVGAGI. CDR3 in DNA: TGTGCCAGCACGGGGTATTCAGGGAGAGAGCAGTACTTC. Protein: CASTGYSGREQYF.

This chain joins TRBV5-1 and TRBJ2-7; tentatively, D is TRBD1 or TRBD2 (5 bases each). CDR3 length: 16 amino acids. The germline V gene encodes CDR1 SGHRS and CDR2 YFSETQ. Trimming pared 4 bases from V and 2 bases from J, leaving 19 bases between. The CDR3 nucleotides read TGCGCCAGCAGCCTGAAGGCCGAGGGGACCCCCTACGAGCAGTACTTC. This sequence encodes CASSLKAEGTPYEQYF. The variable domain in full, with the rest retrieved from reference TRBV5-1 and TRBJ2-7, is KAGVTQTPRYLIKTRGQQVTLSCSPISGHRSVSWYQQTPGQGLQFLFEYFSETQRNKGNFPGRFSGRQFSNSRSEMNVSTLELGDSALYLCASSLKAEGTPYEQYFGPGTRLTVT.

The chain employs TRBV5-5 and TRBJ2-5; TRBD1 matches 12 bases. This CDR3 region has 16 residues. The V and J ends lost 4 bases and 5 bases, in that order; junction bases with no gene match: 9. Germline CDR1 is SGHKS and CDR2 is YYEKEE (reference sequence). The CDR3 DNA reads TGTGCCAGCAGCGGGGGACAGGGGGCGCGAGGGGAGACCCAGTACTTC. Protein product: CASSGGQGARGETQYF.

The chain links TRBV6-5 to TRBJ1-1; no reliable D call. Trimming took off 6 bases at V and 0 bases at J, with 8 bases between the two ends. The V gene's germline CDR1 is MNHEY and CDR2 SVGAGI. The CDR3 sequence is 13 residues long. CDR3 bases: TGTGCCAGCAGGAGCACCTTGAACACTGAAGCTTTCTTT. Amino acids: CASRSTLNTEAFF.

Written as DNA, the CDR3 is TGTGCCAGCAGCTTAGGACACAACACCGGGGAGCTGTTTTTT. Translation: CASSLGHNTGELFF. The J gene is TRBJ2-2, the V gene TRBV5-6; the D gene is possibly TRBD1 (5 bases). Germline CDR1 SGHDT, CDR2 YYEEEE. Trimming took off 2 bases at V and 2 bases at J, with 7 bases between the two ends. This CDR3 is built from 14 residues.

V usage is TRBV18 and J usage is TRBJ1-2, with 9 bases that match TRBD1. Losses at the gene ends were 3 bases for V and 4 bases for J; bases not matched to a gene: 6. The CDR3 is 15 amino acids. The V gene's germline CDR1 is KGHSH and CDR2 LQKENI. CDR3 region: CASSPGTGFTYGYTF. CDR3 DNA: TGTGCCAGCTCACCCGGGACAGGGTTTACCTATGGCTACACCTTC.